This TCR beta chain originates from a study of T cell responses to AZD1222 COVID-19 vaccine (dated by TCRdb to 2020 to 2022). In terms of the full investigation: AZD1222 recipients with second doses at about 4 weeks or about 12 weeks were pooled, because spike-specific TCR depth and breadth did not differ between schedules. TCR sequencing was performed for 230 to 250 trial participants, of whom around 200 were given two doses of AZD1222 and approximately 25 were given two doses of MenACWY control vaccine. Trial participants were enrolled into age subgroups of 18-55, 56-69 and 70-plus years, which contained around 140, 26 and 57 TCR-sequenced participants, respectively. The research as a whole found: In the small 56-69-year group, the increase in depth fell short of significance, most likely because of low power. Vaccine-associated CD4 TCRs spanned the whole spike protein, with dominant responses in regions 160-218 and 743-854. Reportedly, close to half of the unique spike-specific TCRs recognized epitopes lying outside the regions that are mutated in the B.1.351 and B.1.1.7 variants. Participants were mostly white British and included more females than males, and it was suggested by the authors that clonal diversity may have been underestimated. Conclusions about previously exposed vaccinees are limited, since just a handful of AZD1222 recipients were seropositive for SARS-CoV-2 at baseline. After two AZD1222 doses, spike-specific TCR breadth and depth were significantly higher than at day 0 and than in MenACWY recipients. Because no samples from the day 14 peak response were available, repertoires could be characterized only after the peak T cell response.

The CDR3 regions of human TCRbeta chains were subjected to immunosequencing. Turning to the authors' computational methods: Repertoire TCRs were checked for matches against a reference library of SARS-CoV-2-specific TCRs that had been generated using the MIRA antigen-specificity platform. Breadth was defined as the fraction of unique TCRs that were SARS-CoV-2-associated. Depth was defined as the fraction of total T cells that were SARS-CoV-2-associated. Using the MIRA data, every spike-specific TCR was mapped to the spike region that the TCR reacted to and assigned to either a CD4 or a CD8 class. Log10-transformed breadth and depth values were compared by one-way ANOVA with Sidak's multiple comparisons tests. TCRdb's version of the immuneACCESS table is confined to in-frame rearrangements and falls short of the full clone set. An unresolved V gene accounts for under half of the shortfall where checked; the remainder is of unknown origin. V, J and clone size reflect that table, while D and trimming were determined from the DNA. Within this sample are around 150,000 clones, with about 87% of them counted one time only. The ten largest clones add up to around 2.1% of the sample.

As regards this clone: Which antigen it targets is not known. Base quality data are lacking; no much larger clone is found one base away.

The time point label on this specimen signifies: baseline before first vaccination. Vaccinee samples were obtained from the UK trials COV001 and COV002, which included a single-blind randomized controlled phase 2/3 trial of AZD1222 (ChAdOx1 nCoV-19) in healthy adults. Trial participant PBMC samples were collected at day 0 and day 28 after the second dose for TCRbeta chain sequencing. From a lookup of the germline V gene, CDR1 and CDR2 are SGHDN and FVKESK. CDR3 length: 17 amino acids, cysteine to phenylalanine. Of all the DNA, just the CDR3 is kept, 51 bases in frame from base 1. The junction carries 18 bases between V and J, which are trimmed by 1 base and 3 bases respectively.

The chain employs TRBV14 and TRBJ1-1; no D gene call is confident. The receptor was isolated from an adult in good health. The sample here was peripheral blood, taken on day 0 of AZD1222 vaccination. The bases are TGTGCCAGCAGCCAAGTGGGCGGATCCCACTTGGACACTGAAGCTTTCTTT. Its protein is CASSQVGGSHLDTEAFF.